The present TCR beta chain was sequenced within a study of T cell clonotyping in hematopoietic cell transplantation (dated by TCRdb to 2020 to 2023). At the level of the whole study: Pretransplant recipient samples were obtained after cytoreduction. In the study, around 130 blood samples were gathered from 40 or so consecutive transplant recipients and their related donors. Patients were recruited between late 2015 and 2017 and followed until late 2020 or death.

The immunoSEQ assay, a bias-controlled multiplex PCR using V- and J-specific primers, was used to amplify TCR beta CDR3 regions from genomic DNA. A second PCR step added a proprietary barcode and Illumina adapter sequences to the CDR3 amplicons. An Illumina MiSeq instrument was used for sequencing of the CDR3 libraries. The authors' pipeline ran thus. Export and quality control were handled in immunoSEQ Analyzer 3.0, while downstream analyses relied on R Bioconductor and Immunarch. Only productive rearrangements within the normalized downsampled data set were used in the calculation of repertoire metrics. Clonotypes larger than 5 templates in the normalized cohort were defined as pathologically expanded. The Inverse Simpson Index served as the measure of repertoire diversity. The non-normalized data set was used for CMV-specificity analyses so that all clonotypes could be captured. The source is immuneACCESS, and TCRdb retained only in-frame sequences with V and J called. Part of the clones is not carried over; for the studies checked, unresolved V genes explain less than half of this, and the remainder is unexplained. D and trimming come from the DNA, and the V and J calls and clone size come from that table. Present in this sample are tens of thousands of clones, over 75% of which were seen just once. Roughly 6% of the sample lies in the top ten.

Turning to this clone: Which antigen it targets is not known. No base qualities exist here, and no much larger clone lies one base off it.

The time point label here, explained by the study, means: recipient sample about 28 days before transplant, after cytoreduction. Blood from recipients was drawn about 28 days before transplant and again at days 30, 100 and 180 after transplant. Using Nuclei Lysis Solution, genomic DNA was extracted from unfractionated peripheral blood mononuclear cells that were either fresh or cryopreserved. General findings and caveats noted by the study authors: Just a small fraction of recipient repertoires overlapped with donor repertoires, and more than 95% appeared de novo at the given depth. Donor and pretransplant recipient Inverse Simpson Index values predicted broader posttransplant TCR repertoire diversity. A decrease in recipient TCR diversity was observed after transplant, and a progressive increase in pathologically expanded clonotypes was seen from day 30 to day 180. The sample size was limited, and because cells were not sorted, the contributions of CD4 and CD8 repertoires could not be separated.

The TCR comes from a man in his sixties with biphenotypic leukemia. Some clones in this sample may be carry-over from other donors' samples. The specimen comprised peripheral blood mononuclear cells, sampled before stem cell transplant.

The bases are TGTGCCAGCAGTTCTATTATTGGGGATGGGGTAGGCGAGCAGTACTTC. It translates to CASSSIIGDGVGEQYF. The V and J segments used are TRBV27 and TRBJ2-7; the D gene lacks a confident call. CDR1 is given as MNHEY and CDR2 as SMNVEV, both from the germline V gene (reference sequence). CDR3 length: 16 amino acids, cysteine to phenylalanine. Of all the DNA, just the CDR3 is kept, 48 bases in frame from base 1. Trimming removed 4 bases from V and 6 bases from J, leaving 22 bases between the germline ends.